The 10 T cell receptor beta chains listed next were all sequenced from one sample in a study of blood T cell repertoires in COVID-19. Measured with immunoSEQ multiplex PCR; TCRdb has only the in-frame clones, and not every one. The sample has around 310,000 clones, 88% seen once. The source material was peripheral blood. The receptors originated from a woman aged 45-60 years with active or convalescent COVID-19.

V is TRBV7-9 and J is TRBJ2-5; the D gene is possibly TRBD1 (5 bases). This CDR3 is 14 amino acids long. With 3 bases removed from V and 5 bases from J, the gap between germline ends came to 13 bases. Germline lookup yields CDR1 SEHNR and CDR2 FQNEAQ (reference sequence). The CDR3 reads CASSFGRESETQYF. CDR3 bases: TGTGCCAGCAGCTTCGGCAGGGAATCGGAGACCCAGTACTTC.

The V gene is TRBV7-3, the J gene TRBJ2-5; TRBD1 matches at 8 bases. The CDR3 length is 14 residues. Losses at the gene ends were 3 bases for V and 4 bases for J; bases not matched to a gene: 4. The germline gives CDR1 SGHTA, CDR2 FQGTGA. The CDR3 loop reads CASSFRGQGETQYF. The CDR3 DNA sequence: TGTGCCAGCAGCTTCAGGGGGCAGGGAGAGACCCAGTACTTC.

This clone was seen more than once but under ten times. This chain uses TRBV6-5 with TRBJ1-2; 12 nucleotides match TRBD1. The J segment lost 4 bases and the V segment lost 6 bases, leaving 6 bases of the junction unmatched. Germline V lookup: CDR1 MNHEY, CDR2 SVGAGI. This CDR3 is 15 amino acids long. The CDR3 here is CASSRGTGGGYGYTF. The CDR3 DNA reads TGTGCCAGCAGCCGCGGGACAGGGGGCGGCTATGGCTACACCTTC.

CDR3 nucleotide sequence: TGTGCCAGTACCCGCTCTCGAAGCCCCGTGCCCTATGGCTACACCTTC. Encoded protein: CASTRSRSPVPYGYTF. This chain uses TRBV19 with TRBJ1-2; no firm D call. The V and J ends lost 7 bases and 4 bases respectively, with 22 bases between them. Germline loops: CDR1 LNHDA, CDR2 SQIVND (reference sequence). CDR3 length equals 16 residues.

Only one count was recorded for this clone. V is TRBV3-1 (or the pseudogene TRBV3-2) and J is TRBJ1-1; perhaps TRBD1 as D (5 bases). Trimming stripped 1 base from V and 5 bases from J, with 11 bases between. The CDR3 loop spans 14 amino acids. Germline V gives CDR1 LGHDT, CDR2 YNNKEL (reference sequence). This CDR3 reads CASSQAGRDTEAFF. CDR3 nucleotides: TGTGCCAGCAGCCAAGCGGGCAGGGATACTGAAGCTTTCTTT.

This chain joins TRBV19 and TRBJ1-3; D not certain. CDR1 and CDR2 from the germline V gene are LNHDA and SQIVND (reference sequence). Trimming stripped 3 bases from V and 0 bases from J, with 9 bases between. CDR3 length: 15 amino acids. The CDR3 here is CASSIGRASGNTIYF. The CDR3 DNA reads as TGTGCCAGTAGTATCGGGCGGGCCTCTGGAAACACCATATATTTT.

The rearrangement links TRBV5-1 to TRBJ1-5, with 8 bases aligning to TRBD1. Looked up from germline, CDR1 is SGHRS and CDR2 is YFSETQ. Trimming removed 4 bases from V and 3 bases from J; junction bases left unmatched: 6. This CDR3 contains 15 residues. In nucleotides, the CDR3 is TGCGCCAGCAGCCCTGACAGGGGAGTCAATCAGCCCCAGCATTTT. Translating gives CASSPDRGVNQPQHF.

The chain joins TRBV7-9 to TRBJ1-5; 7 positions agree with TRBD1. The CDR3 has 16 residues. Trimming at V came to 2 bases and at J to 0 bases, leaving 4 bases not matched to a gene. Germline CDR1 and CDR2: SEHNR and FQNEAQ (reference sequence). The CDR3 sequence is CASSLYRQGSNQPQHF. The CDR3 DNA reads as TGTGCCAGCAGCTTATATCGACAGGGTAGCAATCAGCCCCAGCATTTT. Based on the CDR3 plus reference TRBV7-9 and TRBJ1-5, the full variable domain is DTGVSQNPRHKITKRGQNVTFRCDPISEHNRLYWYRQTLGQGPEFLTYFQNEAQLEKSRLLSDRFSAERPKGSFSTLEIQRTEQGDSAMYLCASSLYRQGSNQPQHFGDGTRLSIL.

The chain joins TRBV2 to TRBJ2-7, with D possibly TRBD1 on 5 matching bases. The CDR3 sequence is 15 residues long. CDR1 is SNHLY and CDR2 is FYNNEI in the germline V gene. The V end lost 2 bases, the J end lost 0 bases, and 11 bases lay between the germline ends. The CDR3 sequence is CASSESTGTSYEQYF. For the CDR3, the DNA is TGTGCCAGCAGTGAAAGTACAGGAACCTCCTACGAGCAGTACTTC.

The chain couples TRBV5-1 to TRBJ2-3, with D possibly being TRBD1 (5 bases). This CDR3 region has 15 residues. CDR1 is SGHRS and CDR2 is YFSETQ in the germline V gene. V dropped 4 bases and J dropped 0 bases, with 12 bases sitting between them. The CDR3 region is CASSPDTSSTDTQYF. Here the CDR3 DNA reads TGCGCCAGCAGCCCGGACACCTCTAGCACAGATACGCAGTATTTT.